The 2 T cell receptor beta chains in this list originate from one sample, sequenced in a study of T cells after yellow fever vaccination (dated by TCRdb to the late 2010s). Sample treatment or condition, as interpreted from the label and publication: live attenuated yellow fever vaccine strain. Libraries were constructed by 5' RACE. The sample was run on an Illumina HiSeq 2500. TCRdb applied fastp at Q25 and MiXCR to the public reads, then kept only in-frame beta chains. Each CDR3 protein appears once, grouped with its most common genes and DNA. This sample is represented by about 75,000 distinct CDR3 sequences; around 7.7% of them were singletons. Around 28% of the sample is in the top ten clones. The sample here was CD8+ T cells sorted from PBMCs, taken 9 to 11 days after the first yellow fever vaccination. The receptors originated from a man between 18 and 29 years old who received the YFV17D yellow fever vaccine.

The J gene is TRBJ2-2, the V gene TRBV12-3 or TRBV12-4; D ambiguous. V was pared by 2 bases and J by 0 bases, with 7 bases between. The CDR3 has 15 amino acids. For the CDR3, the DNA is TGTGCCAGCAGTTTACCCCCCCCGAACACCGGGGAGCTGTTTTTT. It codes for CASSLPPPNTGELFF.

The chain couples TRBV12-5 to TRBJ1-1; 8 nucleotides agree with TRBD1. CDR1 and CDR2 (germline): LGHNT, FRNRAP. V trimming: 1 base; J trimming: 4 bases; junction bases outside the gene matches: 2. The CDR3 spans 14 residues. The CDR3 reads CASGLGTGTTEAFF. In DNA form, the CDR3 reads TGTGCTAGTGGTTTGGGGACAGGGACCACTGAAGCTTTCTTT.